The 20 T cell receptor beta chains given below trace back to one sample, sequenced in a study of blood T cell repertoires in COVID-19. Profiled with immunoSEQ multiplex PCR; TCRdb holds only in-frame clones, not every one. The sample includes 350,000 to 450,000 clones, 70% to 90% seen only once; the top ten take about 7.1%. Sample: peripheral blood. These receptors were collected from a woman aged 55-70 years with COVID-19, enrolled during active disease.

The V and J genes are TRBV6-5 and TRBJ1-2; D is perhaps TRBD1 (6 bases). Germline V gene data show CDR1 as MNHEY and CDR2 as SVGAGI. V lost 6 bases to trimming and J lost 5 bases, with 16 bases between them. CDR3 length: 14 residues. CDR3 sequence reads: CASRRRGARYGYTF. CDR3 nucleotide sequence: TGTGCCAGCAGGAGGCGGGGGGCTAGGTATGGCTACACCTTC.

The chain combines TRBV19 with TRBJ2-2; perhaps TRBD2 as D (7 bases). V was pared by 10 bases and J by 8 bases, with 20 bases between. Germline V gene data show CDR1 as LNHDA and CDR2 as SQIVND (reference sequence). This CDR3 is built from 14 residues. CDR3 in amino acids: CATYGGGARGELFF. CDR3 in DNA: TGTGCCACCTATGGAGGGGGGGCGCGAGGGGAGCTGTTTTTT. The full variable domain, in which reference TRBV19 and TRBJ2-2 provide the parts outside the CDR3, is DGGITQSPKYLFRKEGQNVTLSCEQNLNHDAMYWYRQDPGQGLRLIYYSQIVNDFQKGDIAEGYSVSREKKESFPLTVTSAQKNPTAFYLCATYGGGARGELFFGEGSRLTVL.

The chain joins TRBV5-8 to TRBJ2-2; 9 nucleotides line up with TRBD1. Germline V CDR1 and CDR2: SGHTS, YDEGEE. The CDR3 sequence is 15 residues long. The junction had 3 bases not matched to a gene; V was cut back by 3 bases and J by 3 bases. This CDR3 is CASSSGTGHTGELFF. In DNA, the CDR3 is TGTGCCAGCAGCTCCGGGACAGGGCACACCGGGGAGCTGTTTTTT. The entire variable domain, with the rest obtained from reference TRBV5-8 and TRBJ2-2, is as follows: EAGVTQSPTHLIKTRGQQATLRCSPISGHTSVYWYQQALGLGLQFLLWYDEGEERNRGNFPPRFSGRQFPNYSSELNVNALELEDSALYLCASSSGTGHTGELFFGEGSRLTVL.

CDR3 region: CASGPGQGGQPQHF. DNA of the CDR3: TGTGCTAGTGGTCCCGGACAGGGTGGTCAGCCCCAGCATTTT. The chain joins TRBV12-5 to TRBJ1-5; the match to TRBD1 covers 8 bases. In germline, CDR1 is LGHNT, CDR2 FRNRAP. The CDR3 is 14 residues long. V lost 5 bases and J lost 6; bases outside the gene matches: 6.

V and J are TRBV12-3 or TRBV12-4 and TRBJ2-7, with D perhaps TRBD2 (6 bases). V shed 1 base and J shed 5 bases, with 9 bases lying between them. The CDR3 runs to 13 residues. The CDR3 DNA follows: TGTGCCAGCAGTTTAGACGGGGAGGACGAGCAGTACTTC. This encodes CASSLDGEDEQYF.

This chain uses TRBV18 with TRBJ2-7; D is unclear. V was shortened by 2 bases and J by 4 bases, with 12 bases between the two germline ends. Germline V lookup: CDR1 KGHSH, CDR2 LQKENI. The CDR3 is made up of 14 amino acids. The CDR3 sequence is CASSPAVQSYEQYF. In DNA form, the CDR3 reads TGTGCCAGCTCACCAGCTGTACAGTCTTACGAGCAGTACTTC.

The chain recombines TRBV6-2 or TRBV6-3 with TRBJ2-3; 7 bases line up with TRBD2. The length of the CDR3 is 18 residues. The germline V gene encodes CDR1 MNHEY and CDR2 SVGEGT. The V and J ends lost 5 bases and 0 bases, in that order; junction bases with no gene match: 14. This CDR3 reads CASSMPPGAGYSTDTQYF. CDR3 coding DNA: TGTGCCAGCAGTATGCCCCCGGGAGCGGGGTATAGCACAGATACGCAGTATTTT.

The V and J genes are TRBV30 and TRBJ2-7; TRBD2 matches at 11 bases. Germline CDR1 GTSNPN, CDR2 SVGIG (reference sequence). The V and J ends lost 3 bases and 3 bases, in that order; junction bases with no gene match: 7. The CDR3 sequence is 15 residues long. The CDR3 DNA is TGTGCCTGGAGGACTAGCGGGGAAGGGGACTACGAGCAGTACTTC. This sequence encodes CAWRTSGEGDYEQYF.

The V and J genes are TRBV27 and TRBJ1-1, with D tentatively TRBD1 (6 bases). CDR1 and CDR2 (germline): MNHEY, SMNVEV (reference sequence). Between the trimmed V and J ends, which lost 0 bases and 9 bases, there was a span of 17 bases. CDR3 size: 15 residues. The CDR3 sequence is CASSLSRGGPSKAFF. CDR3 coding DNA: TGTGCCAGCAGTTTATCGAGGGGGGGGCCCTCTAAAGCTTTCTTT.

The genes are TRBV5-1 and TRBJ2-1, with 9 bases aligning to TRBD2. The CDR3 sequence is 15 residues long. Losses at the gene ends were 0 bases for V and 8 bases for J; bases not matched to a gene: 6. In germline, CDR1 is SGHRS, CDR2 YFSETQ. In DNA, the CDR3 is TGCGCCAGCAGCTTGGGACTAGCGGCCTATGATGAGCAGTTCTTC. This encodes CASSLGLAAYDEQFF.

This clone appeared a few times. The CDR3 nucleotides are TGTGCCAGCAGTTACGGGCCGGGACAGGGGGCGAGCACCGGGGAGCTGTTTTTT. This encodes CASSYGPGQGASTGELFF. The V and J genes are TRBV6-2 or TRBV6-3 and TRBJ2-2; 12 bases are shared with TRBD1. The germline V gene encodes CDR1 MNHEY and CDR2 SVGEGT. The V gene end was trimmed by 2 bases and the J gene end by 4 bases; junction bases not matched to a gene: 8. The CDR3 runs 18 residues.

This chain uses TRBV12-1 with TRBJ1-5; TRBD1, the D gene given by the table, was not confirmed from the DNA. TRBV12-1 is a documented pseudogene. CDR3 length: 16 residues. The CDR3 here is CASSLEDRDSNQPQHF. The CDR3 bases are TGTGCCAGCAGCTTAGAGGACAGGGATAGCAATCAGCCCCAGCATTTT.

The V call is TRBV5-1, the J call TRBJ2-6; possibly TRBD1 for D (6 bases). With 2 bases removed from V and 1 base from J, the gap between germline ends came to 16 bases. Germline CDR1 SGHRS, CDR2 YFSETQ. The CDR3 spans 18 residues. CDR3: CASSFPSGVSSGANVLTF. The CDR3 DNA sequence: TGCGCCAGCAGCTTTCCCTCAGGGGTCTCGTCTGGGGCCAACGTCCTGACTTTC.

The gene calls are TRBV5-1 and TRBJ1-2; D remains unclear. CDR3 size: 12 residues. Germline-derived CDR1 and CDR2 are SGHRS and YFSETQ. V lost 0 bases and J 8 bases, leaving 8 bases between the germline ends. This CDR3 reads CASSLVGEGYTF. CDR3 nucleotides: TGCGCCAGCAGCTTGGTTGGGGAGGGCTACACCTTC.

The chain recombines TRBV27 with TRBJ2-5; the D gene is possibly TRBD1 (5 bases). The CDR3 loop spans 14 amino acids. The germline V gene encodes CDR1 MNHEY and CDR2 SMNVEV (reference sequence). V lost 5 bases and J 5 bases, leaving 15 bases between the germline ends. CDR3 protein: CASSPNQGAETQYF. In DNA form, the CDR3 reads TGTGCCAGCAGTCCTAACCAGGGCGCTGAGACCCAGTACTTC.

The chain combines TRBV6-4 with TRBJ1-2; a possible D gene is TRBD1 (6 bases). Germline lookup yields CDR1 MRHNA and CDR2 SNTAGT. V was cut by 1 base and J by 11 bases, with 20 bases left in between. The CDR3 length is 15 residues. The CDR3 protein is CASSDLYGQPGAYTF. The CDR3 bases are TGTGCCAGCAGTGACTTATACGGACAGCCAGGAGCGTACACCTTC.

V and J are TRBV11-2 and TRBJ2-7, with TRBD1 identical over 8 bases. In germline, CDR1 is SGHAT, CDR2 FQNNGV. V gave up 6 bases and J gave up 1 base; unmatched junction bases: 8. CDR3 length equals 15 residues. The CDR3: CASRARGQGSYEQYF. Written as DNA, the CDR3 is TGTGCCAGCAGGGCCCGTGGACAGGGTTCCTACGAGCAGTACTTC.

Only a few counts were recorded for this clone. CDR3 sequence (DNA): TGCGCCAGCAGCCAGCTTAGCGGGGCAGATGGGGAGACCCAGTACTTC. The encoded protein is CASSQLSGADGETQYF. This chain connects TRBV4-1 to TRBJ2-5; 8 positions match TRBD2. Germline CDR1 and CDR2: MGHRA and YSYEKL. With V trimmed by 3 bases and J by 5 bases, 11 bases remained unmatched. The CDR3 covers 16 residues.

The rearrangement joins TRBV3-1 (or the pseudogene TRBV3-2) to TRBJ2-5; 7 bases match TRBD2. The CDR3 has 16 residues. After removal of 4 bases from V and 1 base from J, the junction contained 9 bases not matched to a gene. Germline CDR1 reads LGHDT; CDR2 reads YNNKEL (reference sequence). The CDR3 DNA reads as TGTGCCAGCAGCCCTATAAGGACTAGTACCCAAGAGACCCAGTACTTC. Protein: CASSPIRTSTQETQYF.

The chain employs TRBV19 and TRBJ1-2; the match to TRBD1 covers 12 bases. The CDR3 totals 15 residues. Germline CDR1 reads LNHDA; CDR2 reads SQIVND (reference sequence). V trimming: 7 bases; J trimming: 8 bases; junction bases outside the gene matches: 11. CDR3 nucleotides: TGTGCCAGTACCGTCGCGACCGGGACAGGGGGCGGCTACACCTTC. As protein: CASTVATGTGGGYTF.